The 25 T cell receptor beta chains below were found in one sample sequenced in a study of T cell repertoires in cytomegalovirus infection. TCRdb analysed the reads with MiXCR anew, one entry per CDR3 protein. The sample comprises under 850,000 distinct CDR3 sequences, roughly 35% of which are singletons, and under 3% rests with the top ten. Sequenced sample: PBMCs. Every receptor here comes from a human donor in good health (CMV status not recorded). Some clones in this sample may be carry-over from other donors' samples.

The V and J genes are TRBV15 and TRBJ1-2; D remains unclear. The CDR3 totals 16 residues. From germline, CDR1 is LNHNV and CDR2 YYDKDF (reference sequence). Trimming stripped 0 bases from V and 2 bases from J, with 13 bases between. CDR3 amino acids: CATSRDRGTVNYGYTF. DNA for the CDR3: TGTGCCACCAGCAGAGATCGAGGAACAGTAAACTATGGCTACACCTTC.

The chain combines TRBV5-1 with TRBJ1-4, with a tentative D call TRBD1 (5 bases). Germline values: CDR1 SGHRS, CDR2 YFSETQ. This CDR3 region has 14 residues. V lost 4 bases, J lost 5 bases, and 12 bases lay in between. The CDR3 loop reads CASSRTAGNEKLFF. The CDR3 nucleotides read TGCGCCAGCAGCCGCACAGCAGGGAATGAAAAACTGTTTTTT.

This chain uses TRBV29-1 with TRBJ2-1; 7 bases align to TRBD1. With 4 bases clipped from V and 4 bases from J, the junction kept 7 bases outside the gene matches. CDR1 SQVTM and CDR2 ANQGSEA come from the germline V gene. The CDR3 has 14 residues. The CDR3 loop is CSVGPRTGYNEQFF. Written as DNA, the CDR3 is TGCAGCGTTGGTCCCCGGACAGGATACAATGAGCAGTTCTTC.

This clonotype was seen a single time. The rearrangement links TRBV5-1 to TRBJ1-4; TRBD1 is a possible D gene (5 bases). This CDR3 has 15 residues. Trimming left V 4 bases short and J 0 bases short, with 10 bases between. Germline CDR1 is SGHRS and CDR2 is YFSETQ. CDR3 protein: CASSGRGATNEKLFF. DNA for the CDR3: TGCGCCAGCAGCGGGAGGGGAGCAACTAATGAAAAACTGTTTTTT.

The gene calls are TRBV19 and TRBJ2-2; perhaps TRBD1 as D (6 bases). Trimming shortened V by 9 bases and J by 7 bases, and 27 bases separated the two germline ends. The CDR3 sequence is 17 residues long. Germline CDR1 reads LNHDA; CDR2 reads SQIVND (reference sequence). The CDR3 sequence is CASNRVGAQGSIGELFF. The CDR3 DNA reads TGTGCCAGCAACAGGGTCGGTGCACAGGGAAGTATCGGGGAGCTGTTTTTT. Full variable domain (remainder filled in from reference TRBV19 and TRBJ2-2): DGGITQSPKYLFRKEGQNVTLSCEQNLNHDAMYWYRQDPGQGLRLIYYSQIVNDFQKGDIAEGYSVSREKKESFPLTVTSAQKNPTAFYLCASNRVGAQGSIGELFFGEGSRLTVL.

This clonotype has only a few counts. The CDR3 nucleotides read TGTGCCAGCGCGCGGACAGAGGGTTATGGCTACACCTTC. Encoded protein: CASARTEGYGYTF. The rearrangement joins TRBV28 to TRBJ1-2; a weak D match, TRBD1 (6 bases). Trimming took off 8 bases at V and 5 bases at J, with 15 bases between the two ends. CDR1 and CDR2 from the germline V gene are MDHEN and SYDVKM. The CDR3 contains 13 residues.

The gene calls are TRBV19 and TRBJ2-1, with D tentatively TRBD2 (6 bases). Trimming took 7 bases from V and 3 from J, leaving 19 bases between them. This CDR3 has 16 residues. Germline assignment: CDR1 LNHDA and CDR2 SQIVND (reference sequence). CDR3 region: CASMLSGGGIYNEQFF. The CDR3 DNA is TGTGCCAGTATGCTCTCCGGGGGAGGCATCTACAATGAGCAGTTCTTC.

On this clonotype itself: Just one base apart from a much larger clone, this may be a read error. The chain uses TRBV7-6 and TRBJ1-1; possible D gene TRBD1, 6 bases. This CDR3 comprises 13 residues. Germline V gene data show CDR1 as SGHVS and CDR2 as FNYEAQ. This chain's CDR3 is CANSSQDRTEAFF. For the CDR3, the DNA is TGTGCCAACAGCTCACAGGACAGAACTGAAGCTTTCTTT.

In this sample, this clonotype turned up a few times. The rearrangement uses TRBV5-4 and TRBJ2-3; 11 nucleotides agree with TRBD2. CDR1 and CDR2 (germline): SGHNT, YYREEE (reference sequence). The CDR3 runs to 17 residues. Unmatched junction bases numbered 4, after V lost 0 bases and J lost 1 base. The CDR3 here is CASSLELAGAGTDTQYF. Written as DNA, the CDR3 is TGTGCCAGCAGCTTGGAACTAGCGGGGGCTGGCACAGATACGCAGTATTTT.

This clonotype came up once. Just one base apart from a much larger clone, this may be a read error. The chain employs TRBV7-9 and TRBJ1-1; 9 bases align to TRBD1. V lost 5 bases and J lost 3; bases outside the gene matches: 7. The CDR3 runs 15 residues. The germline gives CDR1 SEHNR, CDR2 FQNEAQ (reference sequence). The CDR3 is CASSPFTGGDTEAFF. Written as DNA, the CDR3 is TGTGCCAGCAGCCCATTCACAGGGGGCGACACTGAAGCTTTCTTT.

Concerning this clonotype itself: A much larger clone differs by one base, so this may be a read error. The chain employs TRBV6-2 or TRBV6-3 and TRBJ2-3; 7 nucleotides match TRBD2. The CDR3 spans 15 residues. CDR1 and CDR2 from the germline V gene are MNHEY and SVGEGT. The CDR3 reads CDSSYSSGGADTQYF. The DNA for the CDR3 is TGTGACAGCAGTTACTCATCGGGGGGTGCAGATACGCAGTATTTT.

The table lists this clonotype with a few counts. V and J are TRBV12-3 or TRBV12-4 and TRBJ2-3; 9 positions agree with TRBD1. The CDR3 has 15 amino acids. After removal of 6 bases from V and 4 bases from J, the junction contained 8 bases not matched to a gene. The CDR3 bases are TGTGCCAGCAGCCGGACAGGGGTTCGGCCAGATACGCAGTATTTT. It encodes CASSRTGVRPDTQYF.

The genes are TRBV28 and TRBJ2-2; the D gene is possibly TRBD2 (6 bases). V was trimmed by 1 base and J by 0 bases, leaving 12 bases between them. Germline V lookup: CDR1 MDHEN, CDR2 SYDVKM. This CDR3 region has 17 residues. The CDR3 spells CASSLLGASANTGELFF. CDR3 DNA sequence: TGTGCCAGCAGTTTATTGGGAGCTAGCGCGAACACCGGGGAGCTGTTTTTT. Full variable domain (missing parts from reference TRBV28 and TRBJ2-2): DVKVTQSSRYLVKRTGEKVFLECVQDMDHENMFWYRQDPGLGLRLIYFSYDVKMKEKGDIPEGYSVSREKKERFSLILESASTNQTSMYLCASSLLGASANTGELFFGEGSRLTVL.

The J gene is TRBJ1-1, the V gene TRBV6-1; a possible D gene is TRBD1 (6 bases). CDR1 is MNHNS, CDR2 SASEGT, per germline. Trimming removed 5 bases at V and 5 bases at J, with 12 bases between. The CDR3 extends over 13 amino acids. The CDR3 region has the DNA TGTGCCAGCAGTCGTAACAGGGTTACTGAAGCTTTCTTT. Translating gives CASSRNRVTEAFF.

This clonotype occurred a few times. The chain employs TRBV28 and TRBJ2-5; tentative D call: TRBD2 (6 bases). Trimming took off 7 bases at V and 5 bases at J, with 17 bases between the two ends. The CDR3 runs to 14 residues. The germline gives CDR1 MDHEN, CDR2 SYDVKM. The CDR3 region has the DNA TGTGCCAGCACCCGGGGGAGCTTAGGGGAGACCCAGTACTTC. Amino acid sequence: CASTRGSLGETQYF.

This chain connects TRBV28 to TRBJ2-3; D unresolved. The CDR3 totals 14 residues. From germline, CDR1 is MDHEN and CDR2 SYDVKM. Between the trimmed V and J ends, which lost 5 bases and 5 bases, there was a span of 14 bases. The CDR3 bases are TGTGCCAGCAGTCCCACTCAGACCGGAGATACGCAGTATTTT. It is translated as CASSPTQTGDTQYF.

This clonotype was observed a handful of times. The chain links TRBV7-9 to TRBJ1-6, with D possibly matching TRBD1 (5 bases). The ends were cut back, 7 bases at V and 7 bases at J, with 17 bases in the middle. The germline V gene has CDR1 SEHNR and CDR2 FQNEAQ (reference sequence). This CDR3 has 15 residues. The CDR3 nucleotides read TGTGCCAGCACCCTTACTGTGGGGCCAAATTCACCCCTCCACTTT. Translating it yields CASTLTVGPNSPLHF.

The chain is built from TRBV5-1 and TRBJ2-3; D not resolved. This CDR3 contains 12 residues. The V gene's germline CDR1 is SGHRS and CDR2 YFSETQ. Trimming stripped 1 base from V and 6 bases from J, with 6 bases between. The CDR3 region is CASSLYQDTQYF. The CDR3 DNA sequence: TGCGCCAGCAGCTTGTATCAGGATACGCAGTATTTT.

As to this clonotype: Since no conserved phenylalanine or tryptophan closes the CDR3, a read error is the likely cause. The rearrangement links TRBV7-2 to TRBJ2-4; D is ambiguous. The V end lost 1 base, the J end lost 1 base, and 11 bases lay between the germline ends. The CDR3 runs 16 residues. CDR1 SGHTA and CDR2 FQGNSA come from the germline V gene. The CDR3 nucleotides are TGTGCCAGCAGCTTAGAGTCAGGTGGGGCCAAAAACATTCAGTACTAC. Its translation is CASSLESGGAKNIQYY.

The CDR3 nucleotides are TGTGCCAGCAGTTACGTGGGGGGCGGTAACACTGAAGCTTTCTTT. It is translated as CASSYVGGGNTEAFF. The chain combines TRBV6-8 with TRBJ1-1; D possibly corresponds to TRBD1 (6 bases). The germline V and J ends were trimmed by 2 bases and 2 bases, with 12 bases remaining between them. In germline, CDR1 is MNHGY, CDR2 SAAAGT. This CDR3 is 15 amino acids long.

Only a few counts were recorded for this clonotype. This CDR3 is CSMGEGGETQYF. The CDR3, as DNA: TGCAGCATGGGGGAGGGGGGAGAGACCCAGTACTTC. The chain recombines TRBV29-1 with TRBJ2-5; D is possibly TRBD2 (7 bases). The V end was cut by 8 bases, the J end by 4 bases, with 14 bases between. Germline loops: CDR1 SQVTM, CDR2 ANQGSEA. The CDR3 extends over 12 amino acids.

The V and J genes are TRBV2 and TRBJ2-1; D not resolved. This CDR3 contains 13 residues. Trimming removed 4 bases at V and 8 bases at J, with 12 bases between. Germline CDR1 and CDR2: SNHLY and FYNNEI. Here the CDR3 DNA reads TGTGCCAGCAGTGGACTGAGGCAGTATGAGCAGTTCTTC. The encoded protein is CASSGLRQYEQFF.

With respect to this clonotype: This could be a read error, since a much larger clone is one nucleotide away. V and J are TRBV6-6 and TRBJ1-2; 11 bases are shared with TRBD1. Germline V gene lookup returns CDR1 MNHNY and CDR2 SVGAGI (reference sequence). V trimming: 4 bases; J trimming: 7 bases; junction bases outside the gene matches: 5. The CDR3 totals 14 residues. The CDR3 protein is CASSFGTGGGGYTF. The DNA for the CDR3 is TGTGCCAGCAGTTTCGGGACAGGGGGAGGTGGCTACACCTTC.

The chain links TRBV19 to TRBJ2-2; the match to TRBD2 covers 13 bases. This CDR3 spans 17 amino acids. Germline CDR1 is LNHDA and CDR2 is SQIVND (reference sequence). The V segment lost 4 bases and the J segment 5 bases; nucleotides outside the gene matches: 7. The CDR3 spells CASSRTSGSDRTGELFF. CDR3 DNA sequence: TGTGCCAGTAGTAGGACTAGCGGGAGTGATAGAACCGGGGAGCTGTTTTTT.

This clonotype was observed many times. The rearrangement uses TRBV12-3 or TRBV12-4 and TRBJ1-5; possible D gene TRBD1, 6 bases. The CDR3 is 14 residues long. V lost 6 bases and J 1 base, leaving 10 bases between the germline ends. The CDR3 coding sequence is TGTGCCAGCAGCCAGGGGAACAGCAATCAGCCCCAGCATTTT. Protein: CASSQGNSNQPQHF.